Presented here are 17 T cell receptor beta chains from one specimen sequenced in a study of tumor-infiltrating lymphocytes in primary liver carcinoma. Each 20-30 mg portion of unsorted bulk tissue served as the source for co-extraction of RNA and DNA. Reverse transcription of 500 to 650 ng total RNA with a constant-region primer produced TCR beta cDNA. Each TCR beta library was derived from three nested multiplex PCR rounds that employed slightly modified ARM-PCR. The two initial PCR rounds, nine to eleven cycles each, used TRBV1-TRBV30 forward and C-beta reverse primers. In TCRdb, the multiplex PCR reads were re-called with MiXCR into one record per CDR3 protein. Of approximately 73,000 distinct CDR3 sequences in the sample, 60% to 75% were seen once. The sample taken for sequencing was liver tumor tissue from sampling region 4. The sample's subset: tumor region T4, right-lateral pole. The receptor source for this set is a man aged 35 to 55 with primary liver carcinoma and hepatitis B virus infection.

The J gene is TRBJ2-3, the V gene TRBV29-1; 7 bases are shared with TRBD1. V lost 7 bases, J lost 4 bases, and 8 bases stayed unmatched. The length of the CDR3 is 13 residues. Germline V gene data show CDR1 as SQVTM and CDR2 as ANQGSEA. The CDR3 bases are TGCAGCGCCGCGACAGGGTCCTCAGATACGCAGTATTTT. It is translated as CSAATGSSDTQYF.

In regard to this clonotype: The CDR3 ends on some other residue instead of the conserved phenylalanine or tryptophan, so this is likely a read error. The chain couples TRBV5-1 to TRBJ2-7, with D possibly being TRBD2 (5 bases). V was cut by 0 bases and J by 0 bases, with 10 bases left in between. This CDR3 has 15 residues. Germline assignment: CDR1 SGHRS and CDR2 YFSETQ. CDR3 sequence (DNA): TGCGCCAGCAGCTTGGCAAGTGGGAGCTCCTACGAGCAGTACTTA. Amino acid sequence: CASSLASGSSYEQYL.

A word on this clonotype: An end of the junction does not agree with germline; a read error may underlie this. The chain recombines TRBV7-2 with TRBJ1-5; TRBD1 matches at 10 bases. CDR1 SGHTA and CDR2 FQGNSA come from the germline V gene. This CDR3 has 16 amino acids. The chain's CDR3 is CTCSLNDRGRNQPQHF. The CDR3 DNA reads TGTACCTGCAGCTTAAATGACAGGGGGCGGAATCAGCCCCAGCATTTT.

This clonotype was counted at least ten times. The chain uses TRBV7-9 and TRBJ2-2; TRBD1 matches 9 bases. The junction had 13 bases not matched to a gene; V was cut back by 5 bases and J by 3 bases. The CDR3 spans 18 residues. Per the germline V gene, CDR1 is SEHNR and CDR2 is FQNEAQ (reference sequence). The CDR3 spells CASSNIPGQGSDTGELFF. The CDR3 region has the DNA TGTGCCAGCAGCAATATCCCGGGACAGGGTTCGGACACCGGGGAGCTGTTTTTT.

This clonotype was counted ten times or more. One end of the junction varies from germline; a read error may be responsible. The chain employs TRBV6-1 and TRBJ2-3; 13 bases align to TRBD2. CDR1 is MNHNS and CDR2 is SASEGT in the germline V gene. This CDR3 comprises 14 residues. The CDR3 nucleotides read TGCGCCAGCAGTGGACTAGCGGGAGCAGATACGCAGTATTTT. This sequence encodes CASSGLAGADTQYF.

About this clonotype itself: A much larger clonotype is one base distant, so this may be a read error. V and J are TRBV5-1 and TRBJ1-4; a weak D match, TRBD1 (6 bases). Germline CDR1 and CDR2: SGHRS and YFSETQ. There are 14 residues in the CDR3. For the CDR3, the DNA is TGCGCCAGCAGCCCAGGGGATGTCGATGAAAAACTGTCTTTT. It specifies CASSPGDVDEKLSF.

Only one count was recorded for this clonotype. The gene calls are TRBV11-3 and TRBJ2-1; the match to TRBD2 covers 8 bases. The better agreement between TRBJ2-7 and the DNA end casts doubt on the J call. Per germline, CDR1 SGHNT and CDR2 YENEEA. The length of the CDR3 is 16 residues. The CDR3 is CASSLPGTSGRSEQYF. The CDR3 region has the DNA TGTGCCAGCAGCTTACCAGGGACTAGTGGGAGAAGTGAGCAGTACTTC.

On this clonotype: A read error may account for a junction end that differs from germline. The CDR3: CANSEGLVVSTDTQYF. The CDR3 nucleotides are TGTGCCAACAGCGAGGGACTAGTGGTTAGCACAGATACGCAGTATTTT. The chain links TRBV11-1 to TRBJ2-3; 8 bases fit TRBD2. This CDR3 has 16 residues. The germline V gene has CDR1 SGHAT and CDR2 FQDESV (reference sequence).

Of note for this clonotype: A read error may produce the germline difference seen at one junction end. V gene TRBV6-5 combines with J gene TRBJ2-1; D uncertain. Germline CDR1 is MNHEY and CDR2 is SVGAGI. The CDR3 length is 15 residues. CDR3 sequence (DNA): TGTGCCAGCAGACCAGCCCTGGACCGATACAATGTGCAGTTCTTC. It translates to CASRPALDRYNVQFF.

CDR3 protein: CASSLGGTSLTHEQYF. DNA for the CDR3: TGTGCCAGCAGCTTAGGAGGGACTAGCTTAACTCACGAGCAGTACTTC. The J gene is TRBJ2-7, the V gene TRBV7-2; 9 bases are a match to TRBD2. V shed 1 base and J 5 bases; nucleotides not matched to a gene: 9. The CDR3 loop spans 16 amino acids. Germline CDR1 and CDR2: SGHTA and FQGNSA.

This clonotype was observed at least ten times. The CDR3 reads CASSLIPGQEAFF. The CDR3 nucleotides are TGCGCCAGCAGCTTGATACCGGGACAGGAAGCTTTCTTT. This chain uses TRBV5-1 with TRBJ1-1; 7 bases fit TRBD1. Germline V gives CDR1 SGHRS, CDR2 YFSETQ. V lost 1 base to trimming and J lost 8 bases; unmatched junction nucleotides: 5. This CDR3 is built from 13 residues.

Turning to this clonotype: A read error is likely, as this CDR3 ends without the conserved phenylalanine or tryptophan. The chain combines TRBV11-2 with TRBJ1-1; D remains ambiguous. CDR1 is SGHAT and CDR2 is FQNNGV in the germline V gene. The CDR3 is 13 residues long. The DNA for the CDR3 is TGTACCAGCAGCTTACACGGAAACACTGAAGCTTTCTCT. Its translation: CTSSLHGNTEAFS.

This chain joins TRBV11-2 and TRBJ2-2; 9 bases fit TRBD2. Germline V lookup: CDR1 SGHAT, CDR2 FQNNGV. Trimming removed 3 bases from V and 5 bases from J; junction bases left unmatched: 4. The CDR3 contains 15 residues. CDR3 nucleotide sequence: TGTGCCAGCAGCTTGGCGCTAGCGGGAACCGGGGAGCTGTTTTTT. Translation: CASSLALAGTGELFF.

This clonotype is medium-sized within its sample. The chain couples TRBV29-1 to TRBJ2-1, with D uncertain. CDR1 and CDR2 from the germline V gene are SQVTM and ANQGSEA. V shed 3 bases and J shed 0 bases, with 6 bases lying between them. The CDR3 has 13 amino acids. The CDR3 DNA follows: TGCAGCGTTGACGGTAACTCCTACAATGAGCAGTTCTTC. Its translation: CSVDGNSYNEQFF.

About this clonotype: Just one base apart from a much larger clone, this may be a read error. The rearrangement uses TRBV6-5 and TRBJ1-1; perhaps TRBD1 as D (5 bases). CDR1 and CDR2 from the germline V gene are MNHEY and SVGAGI. V was clipped by 8 bases and J by 5 bases, with 15 bases between them. CDR3 length: 13 amino acids. The CDR3 DNA reads as TGTGCCAGCGGGGCACTACAGGAGACTGAAGCTTTCTTT. As protein: CASGALQETEAFF.

This clonotype has more than one count but fewer than ten. The chain joins TRBV23-1 to TRBJ2-5; no clear D. TRBV23-1 is an open reading frame whose function is uncertain. This CDR3 is built from 13 residues. V was pared by 1 base and J by 4 bases, with 7 bases between. The CDR3 loop reads CASSQWPRETQYF. The CDR3 coding sequence is TGCGCCAGCAGTCAATGGCCTAGAGAGACCCAGTACTTC.

Remarks on this clonotype: The junction departs from germline at one end; a sequencing error may be responsible. The chain recombines TRBV29-1 with TRBJ1-1; the D is unclear. The germline V gene has CDR1 SQVTM and CDR2 ANQGSEA. CDR3 length: 11 amino acids. The CDR3 DNA sequence: TGTAGCATTTCTTCGAACACTGAAGCATTCTTT. It codes for CSISSNTEAFF. The full variable domain, in which reference TRBV29-1 and TRBJ1-1 provide the parts outside the CDR3, is SAVISQKPSRDICQRGTSLTIQCQVDSQVTMMFWYRQQPGQSLTLIATANQGSEATYESGFVIDKFPISRPNLTFSTLTVSNMSPEDSSIYLCSISSNTEAFFGQGTRLTVV.